Each of the 22 T cell receptor beta chains below was sequenced from the same sample in a study of T cell changes during pregnancy in multiple sclerosis. Profiling relied on immunoSEQ multiplex PCR, and the TCRdb table lists in-frame clones only, not all of them. The sample carries more than 55,000 clones, roughly 90% recorded once. The material was peripheral blood, obtained in the second trimester of pregnancy. These TCRs come from a female donor with multiple sclerosis, enrolled in a pregnancy study.

The chain carries TRBV5-1 and TRBJ2-3; TRBD2 aligns across 7 bases. Trimming removed 4 bases from V and 4 bases from J; junction bases left unmatched: 15. Germline CDR1 reads SGHRS; CDR2 reads YFSETQ. The CDR3 spans 17 residues. The CDR3 region has the DNA TGCGCCAGCAGCATACGACTAGCCCCACGGCGCTCAGATACGCAGTATTTT. Encoded protein: CASSIRLAPRRSDTQYF.

This CDR3 reads CASRPVAGPLNEQFF. The CDR3 region has the DNA TGTGCCAGCAGACCTGTCGCGGGGCCACTCAATGAGCAGTTCTTC. The rearrangement joins TRBV6-1 to TRBJ2-1; D is possibly TRBD2 (6 bases). The germline V gene encodes CDR1 MNHNS and CDR2 SASEGT. The length of the CDR3 is 15 residues. V lost 6 bases and J 6 bases, leaving 18 bases between the germline ends.

The chain is built from TRBV28 and TRBJ1-5; no definite D call. The germline CDR1 and CDR2 sequences are MDHEN and SYDVKM. Deletions cut 8 bases from V and 0 bases from J, with 5 bases between. This CDR3 region has 12 residues. The CDR3 DNA reads as TGTGCCAGCGAGGATAGCAATCAGCCCCAGCATTTT. It codes for CASEDSNQPQHF.

CDR3 DNA: TGTGCCAGCAGCTTGGACGGTTATGCTGGAAACACCATATATTTT. It is translated as CASSLDGYAGNTIYF. J is TRBJ1-3 and V is TRBV5-6; D unresolved. Germline CDR1 SGHDT, CDR2 YYEEEE. The CDR3 is 15 amino acids. Trimming removed 0 bases at V and 2 bases at J, with 9 bases between.

The chain employs TRBV9 and TRBJ1-5; TRBD1 might be the D (6 bases). Trimming removed 4 bases from V and 0 bases from J, with 11 bases in between. Germline V lookup: CDR1 SGDLS, CDR2 YYNGEE. This CDR3 is 15 amino acids long. The CDR3 loop reads CASSLQGYSNQPQHF. CDR3 DNA: TGTGCCAGCAGCTTACAGGGTTATAGCAATCAGCCCCAGCATTTT. The full variable domain, completed using reference TRBV9 and TRBJ1-5, is DSGVTQTPKHLITATGQRVTLRCSPRSGDLSVYWYQQSLDQGLQFLIQYYNGEERAKGNILERFSAQQFPDLHSELNLSSLELGDSALYFCASSLQGYSNQPQHFGDGTRLSIL.

This chain links TRBV19 with TRBJ2-1; TRBD1 matches 9 bases. The CDR3 runs to 16 residues. CDR1 LNHDA and CDR2 SQIVND come from the germline V gene (reference sequence). J gave up 4 bases and V 5 bases, and 9 bases lay outside the gene matches. The CDR3 coding sequence is TGTGCCAGTAGTGCCCGACAGGGGGTTTGGTACAATGAGCAGTTCTTC. Protein sequence: CASSARQGVWYNEQFF.

The rearrangement uses TRBV18 and TRBJ2-7; D gene unclear. The germline V gene encodes CDR1 KGHSH and CDR2 LQKENI. The CDR3 extends over 13 amino acids. V was trimmed by 6 bases and J by 2 bases, leaving 11 bases between them. The CDR3 sequence: CASSPDITYEQYF. Here the CDR3 DNA reads TGTGCCAGCTCCCCCGACATTACCTACGAGCAGTACTTC.

In regard to this clone: This CDR3 is also generated by other DNA sequences in the sample. The rearrangement uses TRBV27 and TRBJ2-1; TRBD1 is a possible D gene (6 bases). V was clipped by 9 bases and J by 3 bases, with 12 bases between them. CDR1 and CDR2 (germline): MNHEY, SMNVEV (reference sequence). The length of the CDR3 is 13 residues. The CDR3 is CASTGTNYNEQFF. The CDR3 DNA follows: TGTGCCAGTACAGGGACCAACTACAATGAGCAGTTCTTC.

CDR3 in DNA: TGCGCCAGCAGCACTTCGGGACAGAACTATGGCTACACCTTC. Translation: CASSTSGQNYGYTF. The chain links TRBV5-1 to TRBJ1-2, with 7 bases lining up with TRBD1. Trimming took 4 bases from V and 2 from J; bases not matched to a gene: 5. Per germline, CDR1 SGHRS and CDR2 YFSETQ. The CDR3 is 14 amino acids.

V and J are TRBV10-1 and TRBJ2-4, with TRBD2 matching over 12 bases. Trimming took 0 bases from V and 10 from J; bases not matched to a gene: 10. Looked up from germline, CDR1 is WNHNN and CDR2 is SYGVQD (reference sequence). This CDR3 spans 17 amino acids. The CDR3 coding sequence is TGCGCCAGCAGTGAGTCGTTTTTGGTGACTAGCGGGAGTATTCAGTACTTC. This gives the protein CASSESFLVTSGSIQYF.

J is TRBJ1-1 and V is TRBV18; 9 bases align to TRBD1. CDR1 KGHSH and CDR2 LQKENI come from the germline V gene. There are 15 residues in the CDR3. J was trimmed by 9 bases and V by 0 bases; bases with no gene match: 8. Here the CDR3 reads CASSPPGATGGKAFF. CDR3 DNA sequence: TGTGCCAGCTCACCACCCGGGGCGACAGGGGGGAAAGCTTTCTTT.

The chain recombines TRBV5-1 with TRBJ1-3; TRBD1 aligns across 7 bases. V lost 4 bases, J lost 2 bases, and 15 bases stayed unmatched. This CDR3 comprises 18 residues. The germline V gene encodes CDR1 SGHRS and CDR2 YFSETQ. The CDR3 DNA is TGCGCCAGCAGCCGAGGGGGCGACCGGGCCGCAGCTGGAAACACCATATATTTT. It specifies CASSRGGDRAAAGNTIYF.

This chain joins TRBV15 and TRBJ1-4, with D possibly matching TRBD1 (6 bases). The CDR3 extends over 18 amino acids. Germline CDR1 reads LNHNV; CDR2 reads YYDKDF (reference sequence). The V and J ends lost 0 bases and 8 bases respectively, with 22 bases between them. Here the CDR3 reads CATSRDTPRQVKLEKLFF. CDR3 sequence (DNA): TGTGCCACCAGCAGAGATACCCCCCGACAGGTGAAGCTGGAAAAACTGTTTTTT.

V is TRBV19 and J is TRBJ2-3; maybe TRBD1 (6 bases). Per germline, CDR1 LNHDA and CDR2 SQIVND (reference sequence). This CDR3 is 13 amino acids long. Trimming took off 9 bases at V and 0 bases at J, with 10 bases between the two ends. CDR3 nucleotide sequence: TGTGCCAGCGGGACACCTAGCACAGATACGCAGTATTTT. Translated, it gives CASGTPSTDTQYF. The whole variable domain, filled in from reference TRBV19 and TRBJ2-3, reads DGGITQSPKYLFRKEGQNVTLSCEQNLNHDAMYWYRQDPGQGLRLIYYSQIVNDFQKGDIAEGYSVSREKKESFPLTVTSAQKNPTAFYLCASGTPSTDTQYFGPGTRLTVL.

The V and J genes are TRBV30 and TRBJ2-7, with TRBD2 matching 9 bases. CDR3 length: 13 amino acids. Germline V CDR1 and CDR2: GTSNPN, SVGIG (reference sequence). V was clipped by 7 bases and J by 3 bases; unmatched bases: 7. The CDR3: CAYTSGLIYEQYF. For the CDR3, the DNA is TGTGCCTATACTAGCGGGCTGATCTACGAGCAGTACTTC.

The CDR3 sequence is CASSLGSGQGTDTQYF. CDR3 coding DNA: TGTGCCAGCAGCTTAGGGTCGGGACAGGGGACAGATACGCAGTATTTT. The chain couples TRBV7-2 to TRBJ2-3; 10 nucleotides match TRBD1. The J segment lost 3 bases and the V segment lost 1 base, leaving 4 bases of the junction unmatched. Germline V CDR1 and CDR2: SGHTA, FQGNSA. The CDR3 extends over 16 amino acids.

This chain connects TRBV11-3 to TRBJ2-1; 10 bases line up with TRBD2. Trimming took 1 base from V and 7 from J; bases not matched to a gene: 7. This CDR3 contains 16 residues. The V gene's germline CDR1 is SGHNT and CDR2 YENEEA. The CDR3 region is CASSLGVAGGVNEQFF. CDR3 bases: TGTGCCAGCAGCTTAGGGGTAGCGGGAGGCGTGAATGAGCAGTTCTTC.

The chain couples TRBV5-6 to TRBJ1-1; D not resolved. The CDR3 is made up of 14 amino acids. Trimming left V 1 base short and J 1 base short, with 8 bases between. Per the germline V gene, CDR1 is SGHDT and CDR2 is YYEEEE. CDR3 sequence reads: CASSLSLRNTEAFF. For the CDR3, the DNA is TGTGCCAGCAGCTTGTCACTCCGGAACACTGAAGCTTTCTTT.

This clone was detected a few times. The rearrangement uses TRBV7-8 and TRBJ1-2, with TRBD1 identical over 8 bases. V lost 0 bases, J lost 2 bases, and 5 bases stayed unmatched. CDR3 length: 16 amino acids. From germline, CDR1 is SGHVS and CDR2 FQNEAQ. CDR3 sequence (DNA): TGTGCCAGCAGCTTAGCTAGGACAGGGATGAACTATGGCTACACCTTC. It codes for CASSLARTGMNYGYTF.

The chain is built from TRBV10-3 and TRBJ2-3; the D gene is possibly TRBD2 (6 bases). CDR1 is ENHRY and CDR2 is SYGVKD in the germline V gene. The CDR3 is 16 residues long. Deletions cut 8 bases from V and 0 bases from J, with 18 bases between. The CDR3 protein is CAIYYWGVTSTDTQYF. The CDR3 coding sequence is TGTGCCATCTACTACTGGGGGGTGACTAGCACAGATACGCAGTATTTT.

V is TRBV29-1 and J is TRBJ1-1; 7 positions match TRBD1. The CDR3 spans 16 residues. J lost 0 bases, V lost 5 bases, and 12 bases had no gene match. Germline CDR1 and CDR2: SQVTM and ANQGSEA. The CDR3 spells CSVSQTGAGVNTEAFF. CDR3 sequence (DNA): TGCAGCGTTTCTCAAACAGGGGCGGGCGTGAACACTGAAGCTTTCTTT.

The chain employs TRBV10-3 and TRBJ1-2; D remains ambiguous. Germline V gene lookup returns CDR1 ENHRY and CDR2 SYGVKD. Trimming left V 4 bases short and J 6 bases short, with 18 bases between. This CDR3 contains 15 residues. CDR3 in amino acids: CAISAEGPLRDGYTF. The CDR3 DNA follows: TGTGCCATCAGTGCGGAAGGCCCCCTGAGGGATGGCTACACCTTC.